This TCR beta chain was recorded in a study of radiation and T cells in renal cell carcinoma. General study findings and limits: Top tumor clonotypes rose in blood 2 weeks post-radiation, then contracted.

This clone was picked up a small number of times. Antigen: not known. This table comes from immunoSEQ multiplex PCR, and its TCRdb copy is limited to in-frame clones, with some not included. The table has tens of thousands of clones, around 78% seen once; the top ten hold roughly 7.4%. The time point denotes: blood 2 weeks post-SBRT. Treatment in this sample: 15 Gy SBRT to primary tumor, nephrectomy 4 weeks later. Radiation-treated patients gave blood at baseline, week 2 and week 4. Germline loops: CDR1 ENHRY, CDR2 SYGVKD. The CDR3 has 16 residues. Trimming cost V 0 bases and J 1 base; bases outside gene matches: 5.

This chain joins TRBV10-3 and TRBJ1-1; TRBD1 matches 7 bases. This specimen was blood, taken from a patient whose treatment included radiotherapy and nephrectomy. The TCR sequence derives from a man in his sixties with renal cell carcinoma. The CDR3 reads CAISESLAGGNTEAFF. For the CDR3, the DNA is TGTGCCATCAGTGAGTCCTTGGCAGGGGGGAACACTGAAGCTTTCTTT.